These T cell receptor beta chains were read from a single sample in a study of Ad26.COV2.S vaccination and SARS-CoV-2 variants. The data were produced by immunoSEQ multiplex PCR, yet TCRdb's version contains in-frame clones alone and is incomplete. The data hold about 680,000 clones, with roughly 90% observed a single time. Material: peripheral blood, obtained in a trial of Ad26.COV2.S vaccine versus placebo. Every receptor here comes from a person between 18 and 60 years old who received the Ad26.COV2.S COVID-19 vaccine or a placebo. CDR3s include the opening cysteine and the closing phenylalanine or tryptophan. D genes are given only for firm matches. For some rows the clone size is stated as once, few or many, or as a class when expanded; others skip it.

TRBV27	TRBJ2-7	TRBD1	-	TGTGCCAGCAGTTTACACTATAGGGGGCTGAGCTACGAGCAGTACTTC	CASSLHYRGLSYEQYF
TRBV6-1	TRBJ2-1	TRBD2	-	TGTGCCAGCAGTGTCCCGACGGGACTAGCGGGAGCTTCAAACAATGAGCAGTTCTTC	CASSVPTGLAGASNNEQFF
TRBV21-1	TRBJ2-3	-	few	TGTGCCAGCAGCAAGGCAGGGGCCGGACTCGTGCTCACCGGCACAGATACGCAGTATTTT	CASSKAGAGLVLTGTDTQYF
TRBV5-1	TRBJ2-5	-	-	TGCGCCAGCAGCTTGACGACCTCGGGGGTAGAGACCCAGTACTTC	CASSLTTSGVETQYF
TRBV5-4	TRBJ2-1	-	-	TGTGCCAGCAGCTTGGGAGGGCCCTCCTACAATGAGCAGTTCTTC	CASSLGGPSYNEQFF
TRBV6-5	TRBJ2-1	-	-	TGTGCCAGCAGACGGCGACTAGGCGATGAGCAGTTCTTC	CASRRRLGDEQFF
TRBV19	TRBJ2-2	-	few	TGTGCCAGTAAGGCCGGGGAGCTGTTTTTT	CASKAGELFF
TRBV18	TRBJ1-5	-	-	TGTGCCAGCTCATTTTCTGGGGTCGGGGGTCAGCCCCAGCATTTT	CASSFSGVGGQPQHF
TRBV5-4	TRBJ2-2	TRBD2	-	TGTGCCAGCAGTCCGGGGGGGAGTCCCGGGGAGCTGTTTTTT	CASSPGGSPGELFF
TRBV24-1	TRBJ2-2	-	-	TGTGCCACCAGTGACCGGCAGGGAGGTCGAACCGGGGAGCTGTTTTTT	CATSDRQGGRTGELFF
TRBV9	TRBJ1-2	TRBD1	-	TGTGCCAGCAGCGTAGGTTTGGGACAGGGGAACTATGGCTACACCTTC	CASSVGLGQGNYGYTF
TRBV7-8	TRBJ1-5	-	-	TGTGCCAGCAGCTTAACAGTCCCTAGGCCCCAGCATTTT	CASSLTVPRPQHF
TRBV6-5	TRBJ1-2	-	-	TGTGCCAGCAGTTACCGGGACGTGGGGTTATATGGCTACACCTTC	CASSYRDVGLYGYTF
TRBV15	TRBJ2-5	-	-	TGTGCCACCAGCAGAGGGGGCCGGCAGAAGGAGGAGACCCAGTACTTC	CATSRGGRQKEETQYF
TRBV19	TRBJ1-6	TRBD1	-	TGTGCCAGTAGTCCGTATATCGGGACAGGGTGGAGTTCACCCCTCCACTTT	CASSPYIGTGWSSPLHF
TRBV5-6	TRBJ1-3	-	once	TGTGCCAGCAGCTTGGACAGGGTCAACACCATATATTTT	CASSLDRVNTIYF
TRBV7-2	TRBJ2-5	TRBD1	-	TGTGCCAGCAGCGTGAGACAGGGTCGGCAAGAGACCCAGTACTTC	CASSVRQGRQETQYF
TRBV7-2	TRBJ2-1	TRBD1	few	TGTGCCAGCAGCCAACAGACAGGGGACGGTGAGCAGTTCTTC	CASSQQTGDGEQFF
TRBV10-3	TRBJ2-3	TRBD2	-	TGTGCCATCAGTAAGCTAGCGGAGACAGATACGCAGTATTTT	CAISKLAETDTQYF
TRBV19	TRBJ1-1	-	-	TGTGCCAGTAGTATAGATCTAGGACGCACTGAAGCTTTCTTT	CASSIDLGRTEAFF
TRBV5-6	TRBJ1-6	-	few	TGTGCCAGCAGCTTGGGTCGGAGAAATTCACCCCTCCACTTT	CASSLGRRNSPLHF
TRBV13	TRBJ2-7	TRBD2	-	TGTGCCAGCAGCCCTGGACTAGCGGGAACCTACGAGCAGTACTTC	CASSPGLAGTYEQYF
TRBV19	TRBJ1-1	-	few	TGTGCCAGTAGGGAAAGGGCAGGGACTGAAGCTTTCTTT	CASRERAGTEAFF
TRBV5-1	TRBJ2-7	-	-	TGCGCCAGCAGCGGGGGGGGCCCCGAGCAGTACTTC	CASSGGGPEQYF
TRBV24-1	TRBJ1-3	-	-	TGTGCCACCAGTGATACAGGGTATGGAAACACCATATATTTT	CATSDTGYGNTIYF
TRBV10-3	TRBJ2-3	TRBD2	-	TGTGCCATCACTCAGGGGGGACTAGCGGGTTCAGATACGCAGTATTTT	CAITQGGLAGSDTQYF
TRBV9	TRBJ2-2	-	-	TGTGCCAGCAGCCCCCGGATAGTTCGTGGCACCGGGGAGCTGTTTTTT	CASSPRIVRGTGELFF
TRBV5-1	TRBJ2-1	TRBD1	-	TGCGCCAGCAGCTTGGGCGGGACAGGTTACAATGAGCAGTTCTTC	CASSLGGTGYNEQFF
TRBV7-9	TRBJ2-1	-	-	TGTGCCAGCAGCTTCGGGACACCACACAATGAGCAGTTCTTC	CASSFGTPHNEQFF
TRBV15	TRBJ2-7	-	-	TGTGCCACCAGCAGAGATCAGGGATACGAGCAGTACTTC	CATSRDQGYEQYF
TRBV18	TRBJ1-1	-	-	TGTGCCAGCTCTTTATCCCGGGACACTGAAGCTTTCTTT	CASSLSRDTEAFF
TRBV7-2	TRBJ1-3	-	-	TGTGCCAGCAGCCCCAGTCCAGGCTCTGGAAACACCATATATTTT	CASSPSPGSGNTIYF
TRBV30	TRBJ1-2	-	-	TGTGCCTGGACCCTTCTCCCGACAGGAGCTAACTATGGCTACACCTTC	CAWTLLPTGANYGYTF
TRBV27	TRBJ1-5	TRBD1	once	TGTGCCAGCAGCCTATCAACAGGGGAGGATCAGCCCCAGCATTTT	CASSLSTGEDQPQHF
TRBV24-1	TRBJ2-1	-	-	TGTGCCACCAGTGGAGGGGGTAGTGAGCAGTTCTTC	CATSGGGSEQFF
TRBV7-2	TRBJ2-5	-	-	TGTGCCAGCAGCCAGACCGGCCCCCCGTGGGGGACCCAGTACTTC	CASSQTGPPWGTQYF
TRBV6-5	TRBJ1-4	-	-	TGTGCCAGCAGTTACCCGACACAGGGCTCTAATGAAAAACTGTTTTTT	CASSYPTQGSNEKLFF
TRBV2	TRBJ2-5	TRBD2	-	TGTGCCAGCAGTGAACGGCGGGGGGGCAGAGAGACCCAGTACTTC	CASSERRGGRETQYF
TRBV2	TRBJ1-5	-	-	TGTGCCAGCAGTGAATACAGGTATAGCAATCAGCCCCAGCATTTT	CASSEYRYSNQPQHF
TRBV18	TRBJ1-1	TRBD1	-	TGTGCCAGCTCACCAAGTGGAGGGACAGGGAGAATAGAAGCTTTCTTT	CASSPSGGTGRIEAFF
TRBV25-1	TRBJ1-6	-	-	TGTGCCAGCAGTGAATGGGCCAATTCACCCCTCCACTTT	CASSEWANSPLHF
TRBV18	TRBJ1-1	-	-	TGTGCCAGCTCACGTTCTAACACTGAAGCTTTCTTT	CASSRSNTEAFF